Sequencing of this T cell receptor beta chain was carried out in a study of shared clonotypes between healthy human individuals. Trimming cost V 0 bases and J 3 bases, with 12 bases left between them. This CDR3 comprises 15 residues. Germline CDR1 SGHNT, CDR2 YYREEE (reference sequence). Here immunoSEQ multiplex PCR was the method, and the copy in TCRdb shows in-frame clones only, minus some. The table has some 450,000 clones, approximately 80% seen once. This chain links TRBV5-4 with TRBJ2-5; D call uncertain. This TCR was sampled from a woman aged 40 to 50 in good health. Some clones in this sample may be carry-over from other donors' samples. The specimen sequenced was PBMCs. The CDR3 loop reads CASSLASGLKETQYF. In DNA, the CDR3 is TGTGCCAGCAGCTTGGCCTCCGGCCTGAAAGAGACCCAGTACTTC.